The 2 T cell receptor beta chains given below trace back to one sample, sequenced in a study of blood T cells in healthy people across ages. Primers used in a second PCR of roughly 6 to 11 cycles were a sample-barcoded 5' primer and a J-beta primer mix. TCRdb analysed the 5' RACE reads with MiXCR anew, one entry per CDR3 protein. This table has hundreds of thousands of distinct CDR3 sequences, roughly 32% appearing once. Sequencing input: blood. These receptors came from a woman of 80 years or more in good health.

The chain employs TRBV28 and TRBJ1-1; D gene uncertain. CDR1 and CDR2 from the germline V gene are MDHEN and SYDVKM. The V and J ends lost 5 bases and 3 bases respectively, with 16 bases between them. The CDR3 spans 15 residues. CDR3 region: CASSTYTRWDTEAFF. DNA for the CDR3: TGTGCCAGCAGTACCTACACCCGTTGGGACACTGAAGCTTTCTTT. Full variable domain (missing parts from reference TRBV28 and TRBJ1-1): DVKVTQSSRYLVKRTGEKVFLECVQDMDHENMFWYRQDPGLGLRLIYFSYDVKMKEKGDIPEGYSVSREKKERFSLILESASTNQTSMYLCASSTYTRWDTEAFFGQGTRLTVV.

Worth noting for this clonotype: With a much larger clone just one base away, this may be a read error. The chain combines TRBV30 with TRBJ2-5, with D possibly TRBD2 on 6 matching bases. CDR1 is GTSNPN and CDR2 is SVGIG in the germline V gene (reference sequence). This CDR3 is 13 amino acids long. V lost 5 bases and J 11 bases, leaving 21 bases between the germline ends. For the CDR3, the DNA is TGTGCCTGGGAAGGGCTAGCGTACAATGAGCAGTACTTC. Translated: CAWEGLAYNEQYF.